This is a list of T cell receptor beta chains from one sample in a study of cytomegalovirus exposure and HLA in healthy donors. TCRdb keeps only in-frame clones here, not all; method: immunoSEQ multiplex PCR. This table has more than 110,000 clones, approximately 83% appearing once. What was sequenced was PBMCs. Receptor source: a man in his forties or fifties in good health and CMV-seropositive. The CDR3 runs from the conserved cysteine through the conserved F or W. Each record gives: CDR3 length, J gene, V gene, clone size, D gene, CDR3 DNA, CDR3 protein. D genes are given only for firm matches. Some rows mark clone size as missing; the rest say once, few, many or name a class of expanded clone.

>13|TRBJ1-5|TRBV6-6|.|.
TGTGCCAGCGGAGGACCGTCCAATCAGCCCCAGCATTTT
CASGGPSNQPQHF
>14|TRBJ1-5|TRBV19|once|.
TGTGCCAGTAGTATAGTCGCGAACAATCAGCCCCAGCATTTT
CASSIVANNQPQHF
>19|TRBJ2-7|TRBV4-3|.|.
TGCGCCAGCAGCCAAACCCACGCTCAGGGCGGGACGAACTCCTACGAGCAGTACTTC
CASSQTHAQGGTNSYEQYF
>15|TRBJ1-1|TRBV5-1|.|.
TGCGCCAGCAGCGGCTTCAGGGGCATGAACACTGAAGCTTTCTTT
CASSGFRGMNTEAFF
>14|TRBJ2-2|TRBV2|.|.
TGTGCCTACACCAGGGGCGCGAACACCGGGGAGCTGTTTTTT
CAYTRGANTGELFF
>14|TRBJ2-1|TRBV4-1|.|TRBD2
TGCGCCAGCAGCCAAGCTAGCGGGGTCAATGAGCAGTTCTTC
CASSQASGVNEQFF
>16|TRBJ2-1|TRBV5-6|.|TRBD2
TGTGCCAGCAGCTTCATCCCTAGCGGGGGCTACGAAGAGCAGTTCTTC
CASSFIPSGGYEEQFF
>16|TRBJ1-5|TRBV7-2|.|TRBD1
TGTGCCAGCAGCTTTGGGGACAGGAATAGCAATCAGCCCCAGCATTTT
CASSFGDRNSNQPQHF
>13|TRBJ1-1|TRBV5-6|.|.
TGTGCCAGCAGCTTTCAAGCGAACACTGAAGCTTTCTTT
CASSFQANTEAFF
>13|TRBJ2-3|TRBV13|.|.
TGTGCCAGCAGCTCCCCCTCGGGGGATACGCAGTATTTT
CASSSPSGDTQYF
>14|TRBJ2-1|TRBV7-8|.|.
TGTGCCAGCAGCTTAGTTGGGGGGGCTAGTGAGCAGTTCTTC
CASSLVGGASEQFF
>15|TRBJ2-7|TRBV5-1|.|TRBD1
TGCGCCAGCAGCATAGGGACAGACGGGCTCTACGAGCAGTACTTC
CASSIGTDGLYEQYF
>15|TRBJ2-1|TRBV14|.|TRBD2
TGTGCCAGCAGCCAAGTTGGGACTAGCGGGAGTGAGCAGTTCTTC
CASSQVGTSGSEQFF
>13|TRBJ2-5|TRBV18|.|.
TGTGCCAGCTCACGAGGGTATACAGAGACCCAGTACTTC
CASSRGYTETQYF
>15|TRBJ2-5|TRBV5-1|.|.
TGCGCCAGCAGCTTGGAGGGGGGGGCCTGGGAGACCCAGTACTTC
CASSLEGGAWETQYF
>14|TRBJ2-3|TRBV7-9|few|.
TGTGCCAGCAGACCAGGGTCAGGCACAGATACGCAGTATTTT
CASRPGSGTDTQYF
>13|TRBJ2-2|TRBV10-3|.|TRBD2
TGTGCCATCCGTCGGGAGGGCCCCGGGGAGCTGTTTTTT
CAIRREGPGELFF
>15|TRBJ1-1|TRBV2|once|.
TGTGCCAGCAGCCCCACCCCGGGTGAGGTGACTGAAGCTTTCTTT
CASSPTPGEVTEAFF
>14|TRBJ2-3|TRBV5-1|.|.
TGCGCCAGCAGCAGTACAGACGGAGGGGATACGCAGTATTTT
CASSSTDGGDTQYF
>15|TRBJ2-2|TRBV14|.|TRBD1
TGTGCCAGCAGCGTTAGAGGACAGGGCGTCCGGGAGCTGTTTTTT
CASSVRGQGVRELFF
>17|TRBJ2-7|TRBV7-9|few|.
TGTGCCAGCAGCTTAGCGGGGGCAGGGGCTTGGTCCTACGAGCAGTACTTC
CASSLAGAGAWSYEQYF
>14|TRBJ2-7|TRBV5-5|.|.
TGTGCCAGCAGCTTGGGGGGCAGTGGGTACGAGCAGTACTTC
CASSLGGSGYEQYF
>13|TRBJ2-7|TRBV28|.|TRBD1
TGTGCCAGCGGCGAGGACAGGGTGCGTGAGCAGTACTTC
CASGEDRVREQYF
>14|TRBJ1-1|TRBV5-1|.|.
TGCGCCAGCAGAAACAGGGCGGGGAACACTGAAGCTTTCTTT
CASRNRAGNTEAFF
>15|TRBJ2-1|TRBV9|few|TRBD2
TGTGCCAGCAGCCATAGCGGGGATAGCTACAATGAGCAGTTCTTC
CASSHSGDSYNEQFF
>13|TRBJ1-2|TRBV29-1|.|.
TGCAGCGCCGCGACCACAGGGTTCTATGGCTACACCTTC
CSAATTGFYGYTF
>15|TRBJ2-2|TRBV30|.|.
TGTGCCTGGAGTGTGAAAGGGGCGGCGACCGGGGAGCTGTTTTTT
CAWSVKGAATGELFF
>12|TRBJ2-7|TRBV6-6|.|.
TGTGCCAGCGCGGGGCCCTCCTACGAGCAGTACTTC
CASAGPSYEQYF
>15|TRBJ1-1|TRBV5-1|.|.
TGCGCCAGCAGCAAGTACGGGGGGCCGGACACTGAAGCTTTCTTT
CASSKYGGPDTEAFF
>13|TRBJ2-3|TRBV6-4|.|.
TGTGCCAGCAGTGAAACCCAGGCAGATACGCAGTATTTT
CASSETQADTQYF
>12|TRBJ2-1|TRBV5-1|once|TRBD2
TGCGCCAGCAGCTTTCGCGGGACTAGTTCGGTCTTC
CASSFRGTSSVF
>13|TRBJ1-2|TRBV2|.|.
TGTGCCAGCAGTGAAAGGGCAGGGACAGGCTACACCTTC
CASSERAGTGYTF
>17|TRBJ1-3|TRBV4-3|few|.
TGCGCCAGCAGCCAAGGTGGGGAGCCCTACTCTGGAAACACCATATATTTT
CASSQGGEPYSGNTIYF
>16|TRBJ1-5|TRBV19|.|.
TGTGCCAGTACCGAGGCCAGGGAGGGCAGCAATCAGCCCCAGCATTTT
CASTEAREGSNQPQHF
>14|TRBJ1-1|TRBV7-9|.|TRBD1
TGTGCCAGCAGCCGAGGACAGGGCGGAACTGAAGCTTTCTTT
CASSRGQGGTEAFF
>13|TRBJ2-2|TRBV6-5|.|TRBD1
TGTGCCAGCAGTTACTGGGACAGCAGGGAGCTGTTTTTT
CASSYWDSRELFF
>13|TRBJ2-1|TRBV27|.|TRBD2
TGTGCCAGCAGTTTAGTCCAGCGGGAGAAGCAGTTCTTC
CASSLVQREKQFF
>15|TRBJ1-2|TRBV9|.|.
TGTGCCAGCAGTCCTAGCGGACGGAAGGACTATGGCTACACCTTC
CASSPSGRKDYGYTF
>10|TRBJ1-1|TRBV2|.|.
TGTGCCAGCAGTTCAAGGGACTGTAAATGG
CASSSRDCKW
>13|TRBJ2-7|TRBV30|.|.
TGTGCCTGGAGGGGGGGACCGGCCTACGAGCAGTACTTC
CAWRGGPAYEQYF
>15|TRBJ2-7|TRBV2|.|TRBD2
TGTGCCAGCCGTGGGAACCTAGCGGGGGCCGGGGAGCAGTACTTC
CASRGNLAGAGEQYF
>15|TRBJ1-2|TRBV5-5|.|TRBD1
TGTGCCAGCAGCCCCCTGTCTCAGGGGGCAGACGGCTACACCTTC
CASSPLSQGADGYTF
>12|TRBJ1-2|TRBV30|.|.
TGTGCCTGGAACTCGGACAGCTATGGCTACACCTTC
CAWNSDSYGYTF
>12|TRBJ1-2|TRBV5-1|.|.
TGCGCCAGCAGCTTTGAGGGACACGGCTACACCTTC
CASSFEGHGYTF
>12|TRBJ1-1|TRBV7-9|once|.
TGTGCCAGCAGTCCGACAGTAACTGAAGCTTTCTTT
CASSPTVTEAFF
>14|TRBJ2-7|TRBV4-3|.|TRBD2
TGCGCCAGCAGCCAAGACGGGAGGTCCTACGAGCAGTACTTC
CASSQDGRSYEQYF
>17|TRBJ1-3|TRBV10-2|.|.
TGCGCCAGCAGGGGGGACTCTCCGGGTAACTCTGGAAACACCATATATTTT
CASRGDSPGNSGNTIYF
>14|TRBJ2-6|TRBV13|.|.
TGTGCCAGCAGCCATAGCTCTGGGGCCAACGTCCTGACTTTC
CASSHSSGANVLTF
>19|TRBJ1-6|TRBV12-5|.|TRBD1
TGTGCTAGTGGTTTGGCTAGGGGCAGGGCAGGGGGGTATAATTCACCCCTCCACTTT
CASGLARGRAGGYNSPLHF
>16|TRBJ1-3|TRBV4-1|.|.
TGCGCCAGCAGACCAATTCCAGGGAGGGTTGGAAACACCATATATTTT
CASRPIPGRVGNTIYF
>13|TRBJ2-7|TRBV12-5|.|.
TGTGCTACCTCCCAGGGGCCGAGCTACGAGCAGTACTTC
CATSQGPSYEQYF
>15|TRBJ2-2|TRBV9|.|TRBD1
TGTGCCAGCAGCCGGGACAGGGGGAACACCGGGGAGCTGTTTTTT
CASSRDRGNTGELFF
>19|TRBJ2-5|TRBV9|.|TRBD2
TGTGCCAGCAGTCCTTCCCCTGGAGTAGCGGGGGGCCGCAGAGAGACCCAGTACTTC
CASSPSPGVAGGRRETQYF
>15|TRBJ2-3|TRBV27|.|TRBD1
TGTGCCAGCAGTTTATCCCCCCAGGGGGCGGATACGCAGTATTTT
CASSLSPQGADTQYF
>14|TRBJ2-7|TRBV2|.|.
TGTGCCAGCAGTGAGGTGTCCGGGGGGCCCGAGCAGTACTTC
CASSEVSGGPEQYF
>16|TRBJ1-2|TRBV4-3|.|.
TGCGCCAGCAGTCGAAAGGGGGGGAGGGGGTACTATGGCTACACCTTC
CASSRKGGRGYYGYTF
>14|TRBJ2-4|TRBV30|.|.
TGTGCCTGGAGTGTGGAGTTTTCCAAAAACATTCAGTACTTC
CAWSVEFSKNIQYF
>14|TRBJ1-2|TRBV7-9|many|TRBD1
TGTGCCAGCAGCTCCACAGGGGTCGACTATGGCTACACCTTC
CASSSTGVDYGYTF
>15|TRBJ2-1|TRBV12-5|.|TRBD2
TGTGCTAGTGGCCGACAGCGGGAGGGTTGGAATGAGCAGTTCTTC
CASGRQREGWNEQFF